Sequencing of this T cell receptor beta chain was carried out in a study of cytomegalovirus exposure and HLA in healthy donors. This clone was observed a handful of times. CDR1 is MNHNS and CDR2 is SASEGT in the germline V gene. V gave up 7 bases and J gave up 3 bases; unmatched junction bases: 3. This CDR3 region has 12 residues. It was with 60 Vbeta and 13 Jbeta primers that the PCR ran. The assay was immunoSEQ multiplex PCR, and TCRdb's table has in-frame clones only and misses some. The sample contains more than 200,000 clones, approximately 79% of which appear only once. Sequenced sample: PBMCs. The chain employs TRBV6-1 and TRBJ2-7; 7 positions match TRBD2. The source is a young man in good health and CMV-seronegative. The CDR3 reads CASTPSGYEQYF. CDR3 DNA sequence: TGTGCCAGCACCCCTAGCGGCTACGAGCAGTACTTC.